Here is one T cell receptor beta chain with its context. Its antigen remains unidentified. No much larger clone exists at a distance of one base, and base qualities are not known. This specimen belongs to a study of control samples from healthy donors and cancer patients (dated by TCRdb to about 2020). From cysteine to phenylalanine, the CDR3 is 15 amino acids long. Just CDR3 DNA is preserved here, 45 bases in frame from base 1. The V end loses 6 bases and the J end loses 6 bases, and a stretch of 17 bases separates them. From a lookup of the germline V gene, CDR1 and CDR2 are SGHTA and FQGNSA. The protocol used for the library was the immunoSEQ multiplex PCR assay. This immuneACCESS table, as held by TCRdb, lists in-frame sequences with V and J called but not all clones. Of the missing ones, under half trace to an unresolved V gene in checked studies; the others have no known cause. This sample has approximately 94,000 clones in its table, and roughly 84% of those were observed once. The ten largest clonotypes hold around 35% of the sample.

The material sequenced was PBMCs. This TCR was sampled from a man aged 65 to 79 with lung cancer. Recombination joined TRBV7-2 with TRBJ1-4; TRBD1 is possibly the D segment (6 matching bases). The CDR3 amino acid sequence is: CASSREGGADEKLFF. The nucleotide sequence reads TGTGCCAGCAGTCGAGAGGGGGGGGCGGATGAAAAACTGTTTTTT.